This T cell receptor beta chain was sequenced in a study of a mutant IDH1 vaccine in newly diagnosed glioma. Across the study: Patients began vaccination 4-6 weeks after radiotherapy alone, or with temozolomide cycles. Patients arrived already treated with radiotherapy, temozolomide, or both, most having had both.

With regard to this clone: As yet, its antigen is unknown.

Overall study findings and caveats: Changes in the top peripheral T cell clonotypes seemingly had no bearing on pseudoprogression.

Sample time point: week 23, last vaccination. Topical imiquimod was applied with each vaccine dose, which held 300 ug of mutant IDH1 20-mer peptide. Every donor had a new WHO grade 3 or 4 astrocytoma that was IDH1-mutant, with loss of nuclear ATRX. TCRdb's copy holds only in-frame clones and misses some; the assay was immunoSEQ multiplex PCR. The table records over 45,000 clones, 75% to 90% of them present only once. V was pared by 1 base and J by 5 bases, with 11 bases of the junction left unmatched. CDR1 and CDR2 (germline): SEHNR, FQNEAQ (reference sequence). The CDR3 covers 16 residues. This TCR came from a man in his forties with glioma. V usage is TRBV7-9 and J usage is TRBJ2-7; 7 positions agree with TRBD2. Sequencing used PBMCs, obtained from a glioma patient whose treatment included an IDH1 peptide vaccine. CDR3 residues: CASSLGEGTRVDEQYF. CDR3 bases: TGTGCCAGCAGCTTAGGGGAGGGGACGCGAGTAGACGAGCAGTACTTC. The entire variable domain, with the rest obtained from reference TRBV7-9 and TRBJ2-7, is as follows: DTGVSQNPRHKITKRGQNVTFRCDPISEHNRLYWYRQTLGQGPEFLTYFQNEAQLEKSRLLSDRFSAERPKGSFSTLEIQRTEQGDSAMYLCASSLGEGTRVDEQYFGPGTRLTVT.